Listed below are T cell receptor beta chains from one sample, sequenced in a study of blood T cell repertoires in COVID-19. Clones were read by immunoSEQ multiplex PCR, and TCRdb kept only the in-frame ones, dropping some. The sample has a few hundred thousand clones; 80% to 90% are singletons. The source material was peripheral blood. The source is a woman aged 80 or older with active or convalescent COVID-19. The CDR3 runs from the conserved cysteine through the conserved F or W. D genes are given only for firm matches. Rows give clone size only sometimes, using once, few, many, or a class for an expanded clone.

clone_size j_call d_call v_call cdr3_aa cdr3_nt
- TRBJ2-5 - TRBV7-2 CASSRFGTETQYF TGTGCCAGCAGCCGATTCGGGACTGAGACCCAGTACTTC
- TRBJ2-5 - TRBV5-6 CASSRRGTQYF TGTGCCAGCAGCCGTAGAGGGACCCAGTACTTC
- TRBJ2-4 TRBD1 TRBV19 CASSSIGIGGNIQYF TGTGCCAGTAGTTCGATCGGGATAGGGGGCAACATTCAGTACTTC
- TRBJ2-5 - TRBV24-1 CATSGRGRQVYQETQYF TGTGCCACCAGTGGGAGAGGGCGGCAGGTGTACCAAGAGACCCAGTACTTC
- TRBJ2-7 TRBD2 TRBV4-1 CASSQRAAGTSWDEQYF TGCGCCAGCAGCCAACGCGCCGCTGGGACTAGTTGGGACGAGCAGTACTTC
- TRBJ1-2 TRBD1 TRBV5-6 CASSLPDRGVDGYTF TGTGCCAGCAGCTTGCCGGACAGGGGGGTCGATGGCTACACCTTC
- TRBJ2-1 - TRBV6-5 CASGAYQRNEQFF TGTGCCAGCGGGGCATATCAACGCAATGAGCAGTTCTTC
- TRBJ1-2 TRBD1 TRBV6-2/TRBV6-3 CASSRRKGQGDGYTF TGTGCCAGCAGTCGACGAAAAGGACAGGGAGACGGCTACACCTTC
- TRBJ2-4 - TRBV7-3 CASSPSGGGIQYF TGTGCCAGCAGCCCTTCTGGAGGAGGCATTCAGTACTTC
few TRBJ1-5 - TRBV7-9 CASSLGGSRGQPQHF TGTGCCAGCAGCTTAGGTGGCAGCCGGGGACAGCCCCAGCATTTT
- TRBJ2-3 - TRBV11-2 CASSLRGTDTQYF TGTGCCAGCAGCCTCAGGGGCACAGATACGCAGTATTTT
few TRBJ1-3 TRBD1 TRBV5-4 CASSPTGGLEGNTIYF TGTGCCAGCAGCCCGACAGGGGGCTTGGAAGGAAACACCATATATTTT
few TRBJ2-1 TRBD2 TRBV2 CASSMSGGALYEQFF TGTGCCAGCAGCATGAGCGGGGGGGCTTTATATGAGCAGTTCTTC
- TRBJ2-1 TRBD2 TRBV28 CASRAGGAYNEQFF TGTGCCAGCAGAGCGGGGGGGGCCTACAATGAGCAGTTCTTC
few TRBJ2-3 TRBD2 TRBV7-2 CASSLGLLAGGPSTDTQYF TGTGCCAGCAGCTTAGGCTTGCTAGCGGGGGGACCTAGCACAGATACGCAGTATTTT
- TRBJ2-1 TRBD2 TRBV6-5 CASSYGGSWDNEQFF TGTGCCAGCAGTTACGGCGGGAGCTGGGACAATGAGCAGTTCTTC
few TRBJ2-3 - TRBV5-1 CASSPRQQGPTDTQYF TGCGCCAGCAGCCCAAGGCAGCAGGGGCCCACAGATACGCAGTATTTT
- TRBJ2-3 - TRBV7-8 CASSLLAHGTDTQYF TGTGCCAGCAGCTTACTAGCCCACGGCACAGATACGCAGTATTTT
- TRBJ2-2 - TRBV18 CASSPLSPAVNTGELFF TGTGCCAGCTCACCGCTATCGCCAGCGGTGAACACCGGGGAGCTGTTTTTT
- TRBJ2-5 TRBD1 TRBV5-1 CASSPTGTGLETQYF TGCGCCAGCAGCCCGACCGGGACAGGGCTAGAGACCCAGTACTTC
- TRBJ2-6 - TRBV10-3 CAISGEAGSSGANVLTF TGTGCCATCAGCGGGGAGGCGGGGAGCTCTGGGGCCAACGTCCTGACTTTC
- TRBJ1-2 - TRBV11-2 CASSLVRSTGNGYTF TGTGCCAGCAGCTTAGTGAGATCAACAGGGAATGGCTACACCTTC
- TRBJ2-1 TRBD1 TRBV27 CASRAPGQSYNEQFF TGTGCCAGCAGAGCTCCGGGACAGAGCTACAATGAGCAGTTCTTC
- TRBJ2-1 - TRBV28 CASSRPSGGFGSGEQFF TGTGCCAGCAGTAGACCCTCGGGCGGGTTTGGTTCGGGGGAGCAGTTCTTC
- TRBJ2-5 - TRBV6-6 CASSYPLPGTQYF TGTGCCAGCAGTTACCCCTTACCGGGGACCCAGTACTTC
- TRBJ1-3 - TRBV10-3 CAISEQVTGNTIYF TGTGCCATCAGTGAACAGGTTACTGGAAACACCATATATTTT
- TRBJ1-1 - TRBV6-5 CASSYDRRGTEAFF TGTGCCAGCAGTTACGACAGGCGAGGGACTGAAGCTTTCTTT
- TRBJ2-7 - TRBV5-1 CASSLEHEQYF TGCGCCAGCAGCTTGGAGCACGAGCAGTACTTC
- TRBJ2-2 TRBD2 TRBV5-1 CASSLEAGGDAGELFF TGCGCCAGCAGCTTGGAAGCGGGGGGAGATGCCGGGGAGCTGTTTTTT
- TRBJ2-1 - TRBV2 CASSESLRFF TGTGCCAGCAGTGAATCATTGCGGTTCTTC
- TRBJ2-1 - TRBV5-1 CASSLEWTVSYNEQFF TGCGCCAGCAGCTTGGAGTGGACAGTCTCCTACAATGAGCAGTTCTTC
- TRBJ2-1 TRBD2 TRBV10-1 CASSGGLEARGGTEQFF TGCGCCAGCAGCGGCGGGCTTGAGGCGCGGGGGGGCACTGAGCAGTTCTTC
- TRBJ1-6 - TRBV6-6 CASSLSSVTRYNSPLHF TGTGCCAGCAGTCTGTCTTCAGTAACTAGATATAATTCACCCCTCCACTTT
- TRBJ1-6 - TRBV21-1 CASSKFPRRLGYNSPLHF TGTGCCAGCAGCAAGTTCCCCCGCCGACTGGGCTATAATTCACCCCTCCACTTT
- TRBJ1-2 - TRBV10-3 CAISEFEAFYGYTF TGTGCCATCAGTGAGTTCGAAGCCTTCTATGGCTACACCTTC
- TRBJ2-7 TRBD2 TRBV12-5 CASGPGEGTNEQYF TGTGCTAGTGGTCCGGGGGAGGGGACGAACGAGCAGTACTTC
- TRBJ1-5 - TRBV4-2 CASSPTEVISNQPQHF TGTGCCAGCAGCCCAACCGAGGTGATCAGCAATCAGCCCCAGCATTTT
- TRBJ2-7 TRBD2 TRBV18 CASSRAASGVGSSYEQYF TGTGCCAGCTCCCGAGCCGCTAGCGGAGTCGGGAGCTCCTACGAGCAGTACTTC
- TRBJ2-7 - TRBV20-1 CSASPRVRYEQYF TGCAGTGCTAGTCCCAGGGTGAGATACGAGCAGTACTTC
- TRBJ2-5 TRBD1 TRBV7-3 CASSLRGTGGETQYF TGTGCCAGCAGCCTGCGGGGGACAGGGGGAGAGACCCAGTACTTC
- TRBJ2-5 TRBD2 TRBV5-8 CASSRRRGGLPETQYF TGTGCCAGCAGCCGGAGGCGGGGGGGCCTGCCAGAGACCCAGTACTTC
- TRBJ1-1 - TRBV18 CASSPQGTEAFF TGTGCCAGCTCGCCCCAGGGCACTGAAGCTTTCTTT
- TRBJ1-1 TRBD1 TRBV11-2 CASSLDRGRTEAFF TGTGCCAGCAGCCTTGACAGGGGAAGAACTGAAGCTTTCTTT
once TRBJ1-4 TRBD1 TRBV3-1/TRBV3-2 CASSGRDRGVSEKLFF TGTGCCAGCAGCGGCCGGGACAGGGGCGTCTCTGAAAAACTGTTTTTT
- TRBJ1-2 TRBD1 TRBV28 CASSSRTGGYGYTF TGTGCCAGCAGTTCCCGGACAGGGGGGTATGGCTACACCTTC
- TRBJ1-2 - TRBV6-2/TRBV6-3 CASSSRTAYYYGYTF TGTGCCAGCAGTTCCCGGACAGCATACTACTATGGCTACACCTTC
- TRBJ2-7 TRBD2 TRBV5-1 CASSHGTSDSYEQYF TGCGCCAGCAGCCACGGTACTAGCGACTCCTACGAGCAGTACTTC
- TRBJ1-2 - TRBV19 CASKFTTAEANYGYTF TGTGCCAGTAAATTTACCACAGCGGAAGCTAACTATGGCTACACCTTC
- TRBJ1-1 - TRBV10-3 CAISESTRAGNTEAFF TGTGCCATCAGTGAGTCGACTCGGGCGGGGAACACTGAAGCTTTCTTT
- TRBJ2-7 - TRBV6-2/TRBV6-3 CASSHEENPYEQYF TGTGCCAGCAGCCACGAGGAAAATCCCTACGAGCAGTACTTC
- TRBJ1-2 - TRBV5-1 CASSLGQGGSYTF TGCGCCAGCAGCTTGGGGCAGGGCGGGAGCTACACCTTC
- TRBJ1-1 - TRBV11-2 CASSRGQGRRNTEAFF TGTGCCAGCAGCAGAGGACAAGGTAGGAGGAACACTGAAGCTTTCTTT
once TRBJ1-3 TRBD1 TRBV4-3 CASSQTGGIGNTIYF TGCGCCAGCAGCCAAACAGGGGGCATAGGAAACACCATATATTTT
- TRBJ2-2 - TRBV7-2 CASSLMARDSYTGELFF TGTGCCAGCAGCTTAATGGCTCGAGACTCTTACACCGGGGAGCTGTTTTTT
- TRBJ1-6 TRBD1 TRBV7-2 CASSPTGYSPLHF TGTGCCAGCAGCCCGACAGGGTACTCACCCCTCCACTTT
- TRBJ1-2 TRBD1 TRBV5-1 CASSFGTGGLSLGGYTF TGCGCCAGCAGCTTCGGGACAGGGGGCCTTTCCCTAGGAGGCTACACCTTC
few TRBJ1-6 TRBD1 TRBV3-1/TRBV3-2 CASSQARTGNSPLHF TGTGCCAGCAGCCAAGCACGGACAGGGAATTCACCCCTCCACTTT
- TRBJ1-2 - TRBV7-9 CASSQSLGARLQYYTF TGTGCCAGCAGCCAGAGCTTAGGCGCCCGTTTACAGTACTACACCTTC